A selection of T cell receptor beta chains follows, all from one sample in a study of beta chain features in type 1 diabetes. Measured with immunoSEQ multiplex PCR; TCRdb has only the in-frame clones, and not every one. This table holds 150,000 to 190,000 clones, around 10% found once. Sequencing used central memory CD4+ T cells from blood. The receptor source for this set is a man between 18 and 35 years old in good health. CDR3s include the opening cysteine and the closing phenylalanine or tryptophan. The D gene is left open where the match is weak. Clone size appears in some rows only: once, few, many, or a class for an expanded clone.

TRBV28	TRBD1	many	TRBJ2-1	TGTGCCAGCAGTTCATTACAGGGGGTCATATACAATGAGCAGTTCTTC	CASSSLQGVIYNEQFF
TRBV19	TRBD1	-	TRBJ1-6	TGTGCCAGTAGTTATGGCAGGGGGAATTCACCCCTCCACTTT	CASSYGRGNSPLHF
TRBV11-2	-	many	TRBJ2-1	TGTGCCAGCAGCTTAGATCGTCATGAGCAGTTCTTC	CASSLDRHEQFF
TRBV4-2	-	few	TRBJ2-7	TGTGCCAGCAGCCAAGCAGGACAGAGCAACGAGCAGTACTTC	CASSQAGQSNEQYF
TRBV6-5	TRBD1	-	TRBJ2-5	TGTGCCAGCAGTCAGGACAGGGGAGGGGAGACCCAGTACTTC	CASSQDRGGETQYF
TRBV6-5	TRBD2	-	TRBJ2-1	TGTGCCAGCACCCAAGGGCGGGAGGAGTTCTTC	CASTQGREEFF
TRBV30	TRBD2	-	TRBJ2-5	TGTGCCGGAACTAGCGGGGGTGAGACCCAGTACTTC	CAGTSGGETQYF
TRBV4-3	-	-	TRBJ1-2	TGCGCCAGCAGCCAAGATAGGCTGACCTATGGCTACACCTTC	CASSQDRLTYGYTF
TRBV29-1	-	-	TRBJ2-7	TGCAGCGTTGGGAGCAGCGATATAAAGGGGTCCTACGAGCAGTACTTC	CSVGSSDIKGSYEQYF
TRBV14	-	few	TRBJ2-6	TGTGCCAGCAGCCTAGTCGGGGCCAACGTCCTGACTTTC	CASSLVGANVLTF
TRBV5-1	-	-	TRBJ1-1	TGCGCCAGCAGTTTTGCCGGGGCGAACACTGAAGCTTTCTTT	CASSFAGANTEAFF
TRBV30	-	-	TRBJ1-1	TGTGCCTGGAACCCTGGTCGATTGGGAACTGAAGCTTTCTTT	CAWNPGRLGTEAFF
TRBV7-8	TRBD1	few	TRBJ2-7	TGTGCCAGCAGCTTAGGGCGTGCGACAGGGAGCTACGAGCAGTACTTC	CASSLGRATGSYEQYF
TRBV27	TRBD2	-	TRBJ2-4	TGTGCCAGCAGTTTAGGGGGTAGCGGGAGGACAAAAAACATTCAGTACTTC	CASSLGGSGRTKNIQYF
TRBV5-1	TRBD2	-	TRBJ2-3	TGCGCCAGCAGCTTGATGGCGGGGGGCCGAACAGATACGCAGTATTTT	CASSLMAGGRTDTQYF